This entry features one TCR beta chain sequence. Per germline, CDR1 SGHKS and CDR2 YYEKEE (reference sequence). V lost 6 bases and J lost 6, with 21 bases in between. The CDR3 runs 15 residues. While infection was still active, Seattle patients were enrolled and then followed longitudinally. This entry is derived from a study of blood T cell repertoires in COVID-19. Study at large: Material from acute and convalescent COVID-19 was sourced from the United States, Italy and Spain.

Authors' analysis steps: How many nucleated cells were present was estimated from reference gene primer amplification. Only in-frame clones appear in the TCRdb table, and some are missing; sequencing was by immunoSEQ multiplex PCR. The V and J calls and clone size are taken from that table; D and trimming were inferred from the DNA. The sample includes 70,000 or so clones, roughly 86% of them seen just once. The receptor was derived from a man aged 35-49 years with COVID-19, enrolled during active disease. The chain is built from TRBV5-5 and TRBJ1-2; tentative D call: TRBD1 (6 bases). Sample: peripheral blood. The CDR3 spells CASTGTGTPINGYTF. The CDR3 coding sequence is TGTGCCAGCACCGGAACCGGGACACCCATTAATGGCTACACCTTC.